A single sample is the source of the 8 T cell receptor beta chains below, sequenced in a study of T-cell reconstitution after alpha-beta-depleted transplantation in children. For TCRbeta, the library was prepared with unique molecular identifiers. TCRdb called the PCR reads again in MiXCR, with one record for every CDR3 protein. The repertoire holds about 200,000 distinct CDR3 sequences, with approximately 6.9% as singletons. The sample was PBMCs, taken before TCRalphabeta/CD19-depleted stem cell transplant. The receptor set was obtained from a boy aged 2 to 10 with acute lymphoblastic leukemia, due to receive a stem cell transplant.

In its sample, this clonotype was seen many times. J is TRBJ2-7 and V is TRBV10-3, with a tentative D call TRBD1 (5 bases). CDR3 length equals 12 residues. Germline loops: CDR1 ENHRY, CDR2 SYGVKD. The germline V and J ends were trimmed by 11 bases and 5 bases, with 16 bases remaining between them. The CDR3 region has the DNA TGTGCCGTCTGGACACCACTCCACGAGCAGTACTTC. It codes for CAVWTPLHEQYF.

The table lists this clonotype with many counts. The chain carries TRBV6-2 or TRBV6-3 and TRBJ2-7, with TRBD2 matching 8 bases. The CDR3 extends over 13 amino acids. Germline CDR1 MNHEY, CDR2 SVGEGT. The V segment lost 8 bases and the J segment 3 bases; nucleotides outside the gene matches: 6. In DNA form, the CDR3 reads TGTGCCAGCGATCGCGGGACTAGCTACGAGCAGTACTTC. It translates to CASDRGTSYEQYF.

There are many counts of this clonotype. The chain links TRBV7-9 to TRBJ2-5; no reliable D call. In germline, CDR1 is SEHNR, CDR2 FQNEAQ (reference sequence). CDR3 length equals 14 residues. Trimming removed 4 bases from V and 2 bases from J, with 11 bases in between. CDR3 coding DNA: TGTGCCAGCAGCTCGCTAACAGATCAAGAGACCCAGTACTTC. Protein: CASSSLTDQETQYF. Combining the CDR3 with reference TRBV7-9 and TRBJ2-5 gives the whole variable domain DTGVSQNPRHKITKRGQNVTFRCDPISEHNRLYWYRQTLGQGPEFLTYFQNEAQLEKSRLLSDRFSAERPKGSFSTLEIQRTEQGDSAMYLCASSSLTDQETQYFGPGTRLLVL.

V gene TRBV28 combines with J gene TRBJ2-7, with D perhaps assigned TRBD1 or TRBD2 (5 bases each). Trimming stripped 5 bases from V and 7 bases from J, with 15 bases between. Germline-derived CDR1 and CDR2 are MDHEN and SYDVKM. This CDR3 comprises 13 residues. The CDR3 protein is CASSPAGAGEQYF. DNA of the CDR3: TGTGCCAGCAGTCCTGCCGGGGCAGGTGAGCAGTACTTC. Looking up the rest from reference TRBV28 and TRBJ2-7 gives the full variable domain: DVKVTQSSRYLVKRTGEKVFLECVQDMDHENMFWYRQDPGLGLRLIYFSYDVKMKEKGDIPEGYSVSREKKERFSLILESASTNQTSMYLCASSPAGAGEQYFGPGTRLTVT.

Many counts were recorded for this clonotype. This sequence joins TRBV10-2 and TRBJ2-7, with D possibly matching TRBD2 (5 bases). Germline V CDR1 and CDR2: WSHSY, SAAADI. The V and J ends lost 2 bases and 7 bases respectively, with 12 bases between them. The CDR3 sequence is 13 residues long. The CDR3 loop is CASSEDRRGEQYF. CDR3 bases: TGCGCCAGCAGTGAGGACCGTCGCGGGGAGCAGTACTTC.

This chain links TRBV5-6 with TRBJ1-3; maybe TRBD1 (5 bases). CDR3 length equals 15 residues. Trimming shortened V by 4 bases and J by 0 bases, and 11 bases separated the two germline ends. Germline V lookup: CDR1 SGHDT, CDR2 YYEEEE. The CDR3 DNA reads as TGTGCCAGCAGCCCGGGACCGATCTCTGGAAACACCATATATTTT. Its translation: CASSPGPISGNTIYF.

This clonotype was found many times. The rearrangement links TRBV27 to TRBJ2-7; 7 bases are a match to TRBD2. The germline gives CDR1 MNHEY, CDR2 SMNVEV (reference sequence). The CDR3 is 17 amino acids. V was clipped by 5 bases and J by 0 bases; unmatched bases: 13. CDR3 protein: CASSPPHRGGNSYEQYF. CDR3 in DNA: TGTGCCAGCAGTCCGCCCCACCGGGGAGGGAACTCCTACGAGCAGTACTTC.

V gene TRBV29-1 combines with J gene TRBJ1-6; 7 nucleotides line up with TRBD1. Germline loops: CDR1 SQVTM, CDR2 ANQGSEA. Trimming removed 7 bases from V and 7 bases from J; junction bases left unmatched: 10. The CDR3 has 14 residues. CDR3 sequence (DNA): TGCAGCGCCCGAGAGGGACAGATAAATTCACCCCTCCACTTT. As protein: CSAREGQINSPLHF.